The 25 T cell receptor beta chains listed next were all sequenced from one sample in a study of T cells in tuberculosis (dated by TCRdb to 2017 to 2018). Interpreted using the paper, the time point label stands for: new active TB diagnosis, blood taken before or within 7 days of starting treatment. Library method: the immunoSEQ multiplex PCR assay. TCRdb's version of the immuneACCESS table is confined to in-frame rearrangements and falls short of the full clone set. An unresolved V gene accounts for under half of the shortfall where checked; the remainder is of unknown origin. Recorded for this sample are roughly 35,000 clones; around 90% of them occurred a single time. The ten largest clones represent under 9% of the sample. Sample: PBMCs, taken at tuberculosis diagnosis. These receptors were taken from an adult with tuberculosis. Some clones in this sample may be carry-over from other donors' samples.

This clone has a single count. J is TRBJ2-3 and V is TRBV4-1, with 13 positions matching TRBD2. From germline, CDR1 is MGHRA and CDR2 YSYEKL. V was pared by 6 bases and J by 4 bases, with 4 bases of the junction left unmatched. This CDR3 has 15 residues. The CDR3 loop reads CASRRTSGGSDTQYF. The CDR3 coding sequence is TGCGCCAGCAGGCGGACTAGCGGGGGTTCAGATACGCAGTATTTT.

This clone was detected once. The chain is built from TRBV9 and TRBJ2-1; tentatively, D is TRBD2 (5 bases). CDR1 and CDR2 from the germline V gene are SGDLS and YYNGEE. The CDR3 is made up of 15 amino acids. Trimming stripped 4 bases from V and 8 bases from J, with 19 bases between. This CDR3 is CASSPRGGLEDEQFF. In nucleotides, the CDR3 is TGTGCCAGCAGCCCCCGGGGTGGCCTAGAGGATGAGCAGTTCTTC.

The genes are TRBV19 and TRBJ1-6; TRBD1 matches 7 bases. The CDR3 totals 12 residues. The V gene's germline CDR1 is LNHDA and CDR2 SQIVND (reference sequence). Trimming at V came to 8 bases and at J to 9 bases, leaving 4 bases not matched to a gene. CDR3 in amino acids: CASRQGGSPLHF. CDR3 DNA: TGTGCCAGTCGGCAGGGGGGTTCACCCCTCCACTTT.

DNA of the CDR3: TGTGCCTGGACCGCCCACAGGGGGGTGGCAGATGAGCAGTTCTTC. Protein: CAWTAHRGVADEQFF. The rearrangement uses TRBV30 and TRBJ2-1, with TRBD1 matching over 8 bases. Germline V gives CDR1 GTSNPN, CDR2 SVGIG (reference sequence). This CDR3 is built from 15 residues. V was clipped by 4 bases and J by 8 bases; unmatched bases: 13. Full variable domain (outside the CDR3, taken from reference TRBV30 and TRBJ2-1): SQTIHQWPATLVQPVGSPLSLECTVEGTSNPNLYWYRQAAGRGLQLLFYSVGIGQISSEVPQNLSASRPQDRQFILSSKKLLLSDSGFYLCAWTAHRGVADEQFFGPGTRLTVL.

This rearrangement joins TRBV10-3 to TRBJ1-5; D might be TRBD1 (6 bases). V lost 3 bases and J 4 bases, leaving 10 bases between the germline ends. CDR1 ENHRY and CDR2 SYGVKD come from the germline V gene. The CDR3 is made up of 14 amino acids. CDR3: CAISDGQHNQPQHF. In nucleotides, the CDR3 is TGTGCCATCAGTGACGGACAGCATAATCAGCCCCAGCATTTT.

This clone was seen once. The chain links TRBV6-6 to TRBJ1-5; 9 nucleotides line up with TRBD1. The trim removed 0 bases at V and 3 bases at J, leaving 3 bases unmatched. The CDR3 has 16 amino acids. CDR1 is MNHNY, CDR2 SVGAGI, per germline (reference sequence). This chain's CDR3 is CASSYSGTGLNQPQHF. DNA of the CDR3: TGTGCCAGCAGTTACTCCGGGACAGGGCTCAATCAGCCCCAGCATTTT.

CDR3: CAWSYRSPPNYGYTF. CDR3 sequence (DNA): TGTGCCTGGAGTTATCGGAGCCCACCCAACTATGGCTACACCTTC. V gene TRBV30 combines with J gene TRBJ1-2; D not resolved. This CDR3 contains 15 residues. The germline CDR1 and CDR2 sequences are GTSNPN and SVGIG (reference sequence). V lost 2 bases to trimming and J lost 2 bases, with 15 bases between them.

This chain uses TRBV6-5 with TRBJ1-4; TRBD1 matches 9 bases. CDR1 MNHEY and CDR2 SVGAGI come from the germline V gene. V lost 3 bases, J lost 6 bases, and 5 bases stayed unmatched. The CDR3 extends over 15 amino acids. DNA for the CDR3: TGTGCCAGCAGTTATCTAACAGGGGGCGATGAAAAACTGTTTTTT. Residues: CASSYLTGGDEKLFF.

This chain links TRBV6-6 with TRBJ2-7; the D is unclear. From germline, CDR1 is MNHNY and CDR2 SVGAGI (reference sequence). Deletions cut 6 bases from V and 5 bases from J, with 8 bases between. CDR3 length: 11 amino acids. The CDR3 spells CASSPSDEQYF. CDR3 nucleotides: TGTGCCAGCAGCCCGTCCGACGAGCAGTACTTC.

This clone has a handful of counts. The CDR3 nucleotides are TGTGCCAGCTCAAGGGACAGGGCTGAAAAACTGTTTTTT. Translated, it gives CASSRDRAEKLFF. V usage is TRBV18 and J usage is TRBJ1-4; 9 nucleotides align to TRBD1. In germline, CDR1 is KGHSH, CDR2 LQKENI. V lost 5 bases, J lost 7 bases, and 2 bases stayed unmatched. CDR3 size: 13 residues.

This clone has a handful of counts. The chain couples TRBV9 to TRBJ2-2; D is possibly TRBD1 (6 bases). Looked up from germline, CDR1 is SGDLS and CDR2 is YYNGEE. V was pared by 0 bases and J by 6 bases, with 18 bases between. The CDR3 has 17 residues. CDR3 coding DNA: TGTGCCAGCAGCGTAGGAACTAGGGGGATGAGCGCCGGGGAGCTGTTTTTT. This encodes CASSVGTRGMSAGELFF. The full variable domain, with the rest looked up from reference TRBV9 and TRBJ2-2, is DSGVTQTPKHLITATGQRVTLRCSPRSGDLSVYWYQQSLDQGLQFLIQYYNGEERAKGNILERFSAQQFPDLHSELNLSSLELGDSALYFCASSVGTRGMSAGELFFGEGSRLTVL.

The CDR3 sequence: CASSFWGRKETQYF. CDR3 DNA: TGTGCCAGCAGTTTTTGGGGGCGCAAGGAGACCCAGTACTTC. The V call is TRBV27, the J call TRBJ2-5; D may be TRBD1 (6 bases). Germline assignment: CDR1 MNHEY and CDR2 SMNVEV (reference sequence). The CDR3 runs to 14 residues. V was trimmed by 3 bases and J by 5 bases, leaving 13 bases between them.

The chain has TRBV7-2 and TRBJ2-1; the match to TRBD1 covers 9 bases. V lost 6 bases, J lost 8 bases, and 14 bases stayed unmatched. The CDR3 sequence is 16 residues long. Germline CDR1 is SGHTA and CDR2 is FQGNSA. The CDR3 nucleotides read TGTGCCAGCAGTTACTCCCCGGGACAGGGTCTTCATGAGCAGTTCTTC. Residues: CASSYSPGQGLHEQFF.

The chain uses TRBV6-1 and TRBJ1-1; D is perhaps TRBD1 (6 bases). The CDR3 covers 13 residues. V was trimmed by 7 bases and J by 0 bases, leaving 9 bases between them. Per the germline V gene, CDR1 is MNHNS and CDR2 is SASEGT. The CDR3 here is CASIGGVNTEAFF. CDR3 sequence (DNA): TGTGCCAGCATAGGGGGTGTGAACACTGAAGCTTTCTTT.

The V gene is TRBV18, the J gene TRBJ2-3; possible D gene TRBD1, 5 bases. The CDR3 runs 15 residues. CDR1 is KGHSH, CDR2 LQKENI, per germline. Trimming left V 2 bases short and J 2 bases short, with 11 bases between. CDR3 nucleotide sequence: TGTGCCAGCTCACCATCCAACAGGAACACAGATACGCAGTATTTT. This sequence encodes CASSPSNRNTDTQYF.

The gene calls are TRBV15 and TRBJ2-1; 12 bases match TRBD1. The CDR3 runs to 16 residues. V shed 6 bases and J 6 bases; nucleotides not matched to a gene: 9. Germline CDR1 and CDR2: LNHNV and YYDKDF (reference sequence). CDR3: CATRGPGQGAINEQFF. CDR3 nucleotides: TGTGCCACCAGGGGGCCGGGACAGGGGGCGATCAATGAGCAGTTCTTC.

This clone was detected once. The V gene is TRBV5-1, the J gene TRBJ1-3, with D maybe TRBD1 (5 bases). The V and J ends lost 0 bases and 2 bases respectively, with 6 bases between them. Germline values: CDR1 SGHRS, CDR2 YFSETQ. This CDR3 is built from 14 residues. The CDR3: CASSLETAGNTIYF. CDR3 DNA sequence: TGCGCCAGCAGCTTGGAGACAGCTGGAAACACCATATATTTT. The full variable domain, in which reference TRBV5-1 and TRBJ1-3 provide the parts outside the CDR3, is KAGVTQTPRYLIKTRGQQVTLSCSPISGHRSVSWYQQTPGQGLQFLFEYFSETQRNKGNFPGRFSGRQFSNSRSEMNVSTLELGDSALYLCASSLETAGNTIYFGEGSWLTVV.

The V call is TRBV30, the J call TRBJ2-5, with D maybe TRBD1 (5 bases). CDR3 size: 12 residues. The germline V and J ends were trimmed by 3 bases and 5 bases, with 10 bases remaining between them. In germline, CDR1 is GTSNPN, CDR2 SVGIG (reference sequence). Here the CDR3 reads CAWRESGETQYF. CDR3 bases: TGTGCCTGGAGAGAATCAGGGGAGACCCAGTACTTC. The complete variable domain, with remaining parts taken from reference TRBV30 and TRBJ2-5, reads SQTIHQWPATLVQPVGSPLSLECTVEGTSNPNLYWYRQAAGRGLQLLFYSVGIGQISSEVPQNLSASRPQDRQFILSSKKLLLSDSGFYLCAWRESGETQYFGPGTRLLVL.

V usage is TRBV5-1 and J usage is TRBJ2-3, with D maybe TRBD1 (7 bases). CDR1 and CDR2 (germline): SGHRS, YFSETQ. This CDR3 contains 14 residues. The germline V and J ends were trimmed by 0 bases and 5 bases, with 10 bases remaining between them. The CDR3 loop reads CASSLEQGGDTQYF. As DNA, the CDR3 is TGCGCCAGCAGCTTGGAGCAGGGGGGAGATACGCAGTATTTT.

The genes are TRBV7-8 and TRBJ1-1, with TRBD1 as a possible D gene (5 bases). Trimming shortened V by 2 bases and J by 6 bases, and 16 bases separated the two germline ends. Germline V gene sequence: CDR1 SGHVS, CDR2 FQNEAQ. The CDR3 runs to 15 residues. CDR3 coding DNA: TGTGCCAGCAGCTTACGGCGTTTTGGGGCCGCTGAAGCTTTCTTT. This codes for CASSLRRFGAAEAFF. The full variable domain, with the rest looked up from reference TRBV7-8 and TRBJ1-1, is GAGVSQSPRYKVAKRGQDVALRCDPISGHVSLFWYQQALGQGPEFLTYFQNEAQLDKSGLPSDRFFAERPEGSVSTLKIQRTQQEDSAVYLCASSLRRFGAAEAFFGQGTRLTVV.

The rearrangement joins TRBV5-1 to TRBJ1-6; 9 positions agree with TRBD1. The CDR3 consists of 19 residues. After removal of 4 bases from V and 1 base from J, the junction contained 12 bases not matched to a gene. CDR1 is SGHRS, CDR2 YFSETQ, per germline. The CDR3, as DNA: TGCGCCAGCAGCCGGGGTGGGACAGGGCCGCGATCCTATAATTCACCCCTCCACTTT. Encoded protein: CASSRGGTGPRSYNSPLHF. Complete variable domain (other parts from reference TRBV5-1 and TRBJ1-6): KAGVTQTPRYLIKTRGQQVTLSCSPISGHRSVSWYQQTPGQGLQFLFEYFSETQRNKGNFPGRFSGRQFSNSRSEMNVSTLELGDSALYLCASSRGGTGPRSYNSPLHFGNGTRLTVT.

CDR3: CASRSHANTGELFF. The DNA for the CDR3 is TGTGCCAGCAGAAGCCATGCGAACACCGGGGAGCTGTTTTTT. The chain couples TRBV6-1 to TRBJ2-2; unclear D gene. CDR1 and CDR2 from the germline V gene are MNHNS and SASEGT. The CDR3 totals 14 residues. V gave up 6 bases and J gave up 0 bases, with 8 bases separating them.

The gene calls are TRBV11-2 and TRBJ1-2; the match to TRBD1 covers 7 bases. The CDR3 totals 13 residues. Germline CDR1 is SGHAT and CDR2 is FQNNGV. V shed 1 base and J 7 bases; nucleotides not matched to a gene: 3. The CDR3 loop reads CASSLAGGGGYTF. The DNA for the CDR3 is TGTGCCAGCAGCTTAGCAGGGGGAGGTGGCTACACCTTC.

The V gene is TRBV6-4, the J gene TRBJ2-3; 9 bases line up with TRBD2. CDR1 MRHNA and CDR2 SNTAGT come from the germline V gene. V was pared by 0 bases and J by 1 base, with 5 bases of the junction left unmatched. CDR3 length: 17 residues. CDR3 nucleotides: TGTGCCAGCAGTGACTCGATCGGCGGGGGGGGCACAGATACGCAGTATTTT. Translation: CASSDSIGGGGTDTQYF.

The rearrangement joins TRBV6-5 to TRBJ1-1; 7 positions match TRBD1. Germline-derived CDR1 and CDR2 are MNHEY and SVGAGI. Trimming at V came to 0 bases and at J to 1 base, leaving 5 bases not matched to a gene. The CDR3 length is 16 residues. CDR3 in amino acids: CASSYSNRGTNTEAFF. CDR3 bases: TGTGCCAGCAGTTACTCCAACAGGGGCACGAACACTGAAGCTTTCTTT.